Listed below are T cell receptor beta chains from one sample, sequenced in a study of shared clonotypes between healthy human individuals. TCRdb's copy holds only in-frame clones and misses some; the assay was immunoSEQ multiplex PCR. The sample has hundreds of thousands of clones, approximately 95% seen once. Sequences were obtained from naive CD8+ T cells sorted from blood. These receptors all come from a young woman in good health. The CDR3 runs from the conserved cysteine through the conserved F or W. The D gene is left open where the match is weak. Clone size is not always given. Where it is, it says once, few, many or a class for expanded clones.

TRBJ2-7	TRBV6-4	NA	NA	CASQNPRQEHPDIFYEQYF	TGTGCCAGCCAGAACCCCCGACAGGAGCATCCGGATATTTTCTACGAGCAGTACTTC
TRBJ2-7	TRBV4-1	NA	NA	CASSQDLYEQYF	TGCGCCAGCAGCCAAGATCTCTACGAGCAGTACTTC
TRBJ1-5	TRBV7-8	NA	NA	CASSSDSNQPQHF	TGTGCCAGCAGCTCGGATAGCAATCAGCCCCAGCATTTT
TRBJ2-4	TRBV9	NA	NA	CASSVKSGLLAKNIQYF	TGTGCCAGCAGCGTAAAGTCGGGGTTACTAGCCAAAAACATTCAGTACTTC
TRBJ2-5	TRBV7-2	NA	NA	CASSLVGGKEETQYF	TGTGCCAGCAGCTTAGTAGGGGGGAAGGAAGAGACCCAGTACTTC
TRBJ1-1	TRBV27	NA	NA	CASSLRGRDTEAFF	TGTGCCAGCAGTTTGAGGGGCCGGGACACTGAAGCTTTCTTT
TRBJ2-1	TRBV11-2	NA	once	CASSLRAVAYNEQFF	TGTGCCAGCAGCTTGAGGGCTGTGGCCTACAATGAGCAGTTCTTC
TRBJ2-7	TRBV27	TRBD2	NA	CASSVTSRPYEQYF	TGTGCCAGCAGTGTGACTAGCAGGCCCTACGAGCAGTACTTC
TRBJ2-1	TRBV19	TRBD2	NA	CATGASGGYEQFF	TGTGCCACCGGGGCTAGCGGGGGGTATGAGCAGTTCTTC
TRBJ1-5	TRBV19	NA	NA	CASSPGNTYNQPQHF	TGTGCCAGTAGCCCCGGCAACACCTATAATCAGCCCCAGCATTTT
TRBJ1-1	TRBV6-5	TRBD1	NA	CASSAHRGDTEAFF	TGTGCCAGCAGCGCCCACAGGGGGGACACTGAAGCTTTCTTT
TRBJ2-3	TRBV5-6	NA	NA	CASSEGGTDTQYF	TGTGCCAGCAGCGAGGGGGGCACAGATACGCAGTATTTT
TRBJ2-7	TRBV9	NA	NA	CASSVGLSSYEQYF	TGTGCCAGCAGCGTGGGCCTCAGCTCCTACGAGCAGTACTTC
TRBJ1-3	TRBV7-9	NA	NA	CASSLDNRVESGNTIYF	TGTGCCAGCAGCTTAGATAACAGGGTCGAATCTGGAAACACCATATATTTT
TRBJ2-7	TRBV28	NA	NA	CASSSPRTDHYEQYF	TGTGCCAGCAGTTCCCCGCGGACAGATCACTACGAGCAGTACTTC
TRBJ2-1	TRBV9	NA	NA	CASSVDYASSYNEQFF	TGTGCCAGCAGCGTAGACTACGCGAGCTCCTACAATGAGCAGTTCTTC
TRBJ2-7	TRBV19	NA	NA	CASSIGPTYEQYF	TGTGCCAGTAGTATAGGCCCGACCTACGAGCAGTACTTC
TRBJ2-7	TRBV4-1	NA	NA	CASRPSGSYEQYF	TGCGCCAGCAGACCTTCCGGTAGCTACGAGCAGTACTTC
TRBJ2-7	TRBV5-1	TRBD1	NA	CASSLGVRGFYEQYF	TGCGCCAGCAGCTTGGGGGTCAGGGGGTTCTACGAGCAGTACTTC
TRBJ1-3	TRBV28	TRBD1	NA	CASSWTGSGNTIYF	TGTGCCAGCAGCTGGACAGGGAGTGGAAACACCATATATTTT
TRBJ1-1	TRBV19	NA	NA	CASLGVNTEAFF	TGTGCCAGTTTGGGGGTGAACACTGAAGCCTTCTTT
TRBJ1-1	TRBV28	TRBD1	NA	CASSGTVVEAFF	TGTGCCAGCAGTGGGACAGTTGTGGAAGCTTTCTTT
TRBJ2-7	TRBV30	TRBD1	NA	CAWSLQGGQATYEQYF	TGTGCCTGGAGTCTCCAAGGGGGACAGGCTACCTACGAGCAGTACTTC
TRBJ1-1	TRBV29-1	NA	few	CSVYLTEAFF	TGCAGCGTTTATTTGACTGAAGCTTTCTTT
TRBJ1-1	TRBV2	NA	NA	CASGADGNTEAFF	TGTGCCAGCGGGGCGGACGGGAACACTGAAGCTTTCTTT
TRBJ1-5	TRBV4-1	NA	NA	CASSPQVNSNQPQHF	TGCGCCAGCAGCCCACAGGTTAATAGCAATCAGCCCCAGCATTTT
TRBJ2-7	TRBV28	NA	NA	CASSLGRSSYEQYF	TGTGCCAGCAGTTTAGGGAGATCCTCCTACGAGCAGTACTTC
TRBJ2-6	TRBV27	NA	few	CASTSGANVLTF	TGTGCCAGCACCTCTGGGGCCAACGTCCTGACTTTC
TRBJ1-1	TRBV30	TRBD1	NA	CAWSSGDSPEAFF	TGTGCCTGGAGTTCTGGGGACAGCCCTGAAGCTTTCTTT
TRBJ2-1	TRBV4-1	NA	NA	CASSQEKSSYNEQFF	TGCGCCAGCAGCCAAGAGAAGAGCTCCTACAATGAGCAGTTCTTC
TRBJ2-7	TRBV27	NA	NA	CASSPLPGPQGQYF	TGTGCCAGCAGTCCGCTACCGGGGCCTCAAGGGCAGTACTTC
TRBJ1-1	TRBV7-9	NA	NA	CASSPPGGLGNTEAFF	TGTGCCAGCAGCCCACCCGGGGGGCTCGGGAACACTGAAGCTTTCTTT
TRBJ2-1	TRBV28	TRBD2	NA	CASSLALAGGNEQFF	TGTGCCAGCAGTTTAGCCCTAGCGGGAGGCAATGAGCAGTTCTTC
TRBJ2-7	TRBV28	NA	NA	CASSSFSSATPYEQYF	TGTGCCAGCAGTTCTTTCTCTAGCGCAACTCCCTACGAGCAGTACTTC
TRBJ1-3	TRBV28	NA	NA	CASSLSGVFGNTIYF	TGTGCCAGCAGTTTATCAGGGGTGTTCGGAAACACCATATATTTT
TRBJ2-5	TRBV5-4	TRBD2	NA	CASSLIAGGVETQYF	TGTGCCAGCAGCTTGATTGCGGGAGGAGTAGAGACCCAGTACTTC
TRBJ1-1	TRBV27	NA	NA	CASSNGVHTEAFF	TGTGCCAGTAGTAACGGAGTCCACACTGAAGCTTTCTTT
TRBJ2-7	TRBV15	NA	NA	CATSTDRLSYEQYF	TGTGCCACCAGCACTGACCGATTGTCCTACGAGCAGTACTTC
TRBJ2-7	TRBV19	NA	NA	CASSILGRADEQYF	TGTGCCAGTAGTATCCTGGGCAGGGCAGACGAGCAGTACTTC
TRBJ2-7	TRBV6-6	NA	NA	CASSYSPTYEQYF	TGTGCCAGCAGTTACTCGCCAACCTACGAGCAGTACTTC
TRBJ1-2	TRBV19	NA	NA	CASIGVNYGYTF	TGTGCCAGTATCGGGGTTAACTATGGCTACACCTTC
TRBJ1-4	TRBV25-1	NA	NA	CASSVGVGGATNEKLFF	TGTGCCAGCAGCGTTGGCGTTGGGGGCGCAACTAATGAAAAACTGTTTTTT
TRBJ1-1	TRBV27	TRBD1	NA	CASSWTQGASNTEAFF	TGTGCCAGCAGTTGGACACAGGGGGCTTCGAACACTGAAGCTTTCTTT
TRBJ1-1	TRBV6-1	NA	NA	CASFTPSEAFF	TGTGCCAGCTTTACACCCTCCGAAGCTTTCTTT
TRBJ2-6	TRBV7-2	TRBD1	NA	CASRQGARTLSGANVLTF	TGTGCCAGCCGACAGGGGGCGCGTACTTTATCCGGGGCCAACGTCCTGACTTTC
TRBJ1-6	TRBV2	NA	NA	CASSERALHF	TGTGCCAGCAGTGAACGCGCCCTCCACTTT
TRBJ2-7	TRBV27	NA	NA	CASSWGPSYEQYF	TGTGCCAGCAGTTGGGGACCTTCCTACGAGCAGTACTTC